The next 18 T cell receptor beta chains were all read from a single sample in a study of blood T cell repertoires in COVID-19 (TCRdb year 2020). The library was built by means of the immunoSEQ multiplex PCR assay. In its TCRdb copy, this immuneACCESS table keeps in-frame sequences only and misses some clones. Where compared with another copy, unresolved V genes explain less than half of these, and the others have no known cause. This sample is represented by approximately 230,000 clones; approximately 80% of them were singletons. The ten largest clones take up roughly 9.8% of the sample. Input material: peripheral blood. These receptors all stem from a man at least 80 years old with acute or convalescent COVID-19.

The chain joins TRBV5-5 to TRBJ1-3, with D unresolved. Trimming cost V 1 base and J 0 bases, with 8 bases left between them. Germline V gene sequence: CDR1 SGHKS, CDR2 YYEKEE (reference sequence). The CDR3 extends over 15 amino acids. The chain's CDR3 is CASSLSHTSGNTIYF. The CDR3 DNA is TGTGCCAGCAGCTTGTCTCACACCTCTGGAAACACCATATATTTT.

In its sample, this clone was seen a few times. The rearrangement links TRBV7-9 to TRBJ1-5; TRBD1 matches at 9 bases. V shed 5 bases, J shed 7 bases, and the junction held 6 bases outside the gene matches. Per the germline V gene, CDR1 is SEHNR and CDR2 is FQNEAQ (reference sequence). The CDR3 loop spans 14 amino acids. As DNA, the CDR3 is TGTGCCAGCAGCCCCGACAGGGGGAAACAGCCCCAGCATTTT. Its translation: CASSPDRGKQPQHF.

The chain employs TRBV5-5 and TRBJ2-7; no definite D call. Germline CDR1 is SGHKS and CDR2 is YYEKEE (reference sequence). CDR3 length: 13 amino acids. The V and J ends lost 5 bases and 7 bases respectively, with 16 bases between them. In DNA form, the CDR3 reads TGTGCCAGCAGTTTTACGACTGTCGGGGAGCAGTACTTC. It specifies CASSFTTVGEQYF.

This clone was seen only once. The CDR3, as DNA: TGTGCCAGCAGTAACCGCAGGGGTGTCTCCTACGAGCAGTACTTC. This sequence encodes CASSNRRGVSYEQYF. The chain links TRBV27 to TRBJ2-7; D may be TRBD1 (6 bases). This CDR3 has 15 residues. Trimming removed 5 bases from V and 0 bases from J, with 14 bases in between. The germline gives CDR1 MNHEY, CDR2 SMNVEV (reference sequence).

This sequence joins TRBV7-9 and TRBJ2-4; D possibly corresponds to TRBD2 (6 bases). Germline CDR1 reads SEHNR; CDR2 reads FQNEAQ (reference sequence). V gave up 5 bases and J gave up 6 bases, with 14 bases separating them. The CDR3 consists of 14 residues. CDR3: CASSPLAQLNIQYF. The CDR3 nucleotides read TGTGCCAGCAGCCCTCTAGCGCAGTTAAACATTCAGTACTTC.

This clone appeared once. The chain has TRBV2 and TRBJ2-5; TRBD2 agrees at 13 bases. The CDR3 is 16 residues long. V was clipped by 3 bases and J by 4 bases; unmatched bases: 5. CDR1 and CDR2 from the germline V gene are SNHLY and FYNNEI. DNA of the CDR3: TGTGCCAGCAGTGATAAGTGGACTAGCGGGAGAGAGACCCAGTACTTC. This gives the protein CASSDKWTSGRETQYF.

In its sample, this clone was seen a few times. This chain joins TRBV2 and TRBJ2-3; the match to TRBD1 covers 8 bases. The germline V gene encodes CDR1 SNHLY and CDR2 FYNNEI. The CDR3 loop spans 17 amino acids. Trimming removed 7 bases from V and 4 bases from J; junction bases left unmatched: 16. The CDR3 is CASNFQGANSGADTQYF. CDR3 DNA: TGTGCCAGCAATTTCCAGGGGGCCAATTCAGGCGCAGATACGCAGTATTTT.

J is TRBJ2-5 and V is TRBV2; D is perhaps TRBD1 (5 bases). The CDR3 loop spans 14 amino acids. Germline assignment: CDR1 SNHLY and CDR2 FYNNEI. Between the trimmed V and J ends, which lost 0 bases and 3 bases, there was a span of 8 bases. CDR3 sequence reads: CASSEALGEETQYF. The CDR3 DNA is TGTGCCAGCAGTGAAGCGCTAGGGGAAGAGACCCAGTACTTC.

The rearrangement uses TRBV4-1 and TRBJ2-7; 7 nucleotides match TRBD1. The CDR3 runs to 15 residues. V dropped 1 base and J dropped 0; count of bases not matched to a gene: 3. Per the germline V gene, CDR1 is MGHRA and CDR2 is YSYEKL. The CDR3 sequence: CASSQGTGASYEQYF. In DNA form, the CDR3 reads TGCGCCAGCAGCCAAGGGACAGGAGCCTCCTACGAGCAGTACTTC.

The chain recombines TRBV6-6 with TRBJ1-2; D is possibly TRBD1 (5 bases). CDR1 MNHNY and CDR2 SVGAGI come from the germline V gene (reference sequence). The germline V and J ends were trimmed by 11 bases and 5 bases, with 24 bases remaining between them. This CDR3 is 15 amino acids long. The CDR3 sequence: CAGRVRRGANYGYTF. The CDR3 bases are TGTGCCGGTAGAGTCCGCCGTGGGGCCAATTATGGCTACACCTTC.

CDR3 sequence reads: CASSEAGGDTGELFF. CDR3 DNA: TGTGCCAGCAGTGAAGCGGGGGGGGACACCGGGGAGCTGTTTTTT. The V call is TRBV6-4, the J call TRBJ2-2; 10 bases are shared with TRBD2. There are 15 residues in the CDR3. The V gene's germline CDR1 is MRHNA and CDR2 SNTAGT. After removal of 3 bases from V and 3 bases from J, the junction contained 1 base not matched to a gene.

This clone was seen only once. The chain joins TRBV29-1 to TRBJ1-1; 9 positions match TRBD1. The CDR3 contains 15 residues. The germline V gene encodes CDR1 SQVTM and CDR2 ANQGSEA. J was trimmed by 5 bases and V by 7 bases; bases with no gene match: 14. The CDR3 loop reads CSAARTTGGGTEAFF. CDR3 DNA: TGCAGCGCTGCAAGAACGACAGGGGGAGGGACTGAAGCTTTCTTT.

The V gene is TRBV2, the J gene TRBJ2-3; tentative D call: TRBD2 (5 bases). The germline V and J ends were trimmed by 7 bases and 0 bases, with 11 bases remaining between them. The length of the CDR3 is 14 residues. CDR1 and CDR2 (germline): SNHLY, FYNNEI. This chain's CDR3 is CASMEALSTDTQYF. As DNA, the CDR3 is TGTGCCAGCATGGAGGCGCTTAGCACAGATACGCAGTATTTT.

The chain employs TRBV6-9 and TRBJ1-2; possibly TRBD1 for D (5 bases). The CDR3 length is 17 residues. V gave up 5 bases and J gave up 0 bases, with 19 bases separating them. From germline, CDR1 is MNHGY and CDR2 SVAAGI. In nucleotides, the CDR3 is TGTGCCAGCAGTCGCCCTCCCGACAGACAACCTAACTATGGCTACACCTTC. It codes for CASSRPPDRQPNYGYTF.

The gene calls are TRBV3-1 (or the pseudogene TRBV3-2) and TRBJ2-3, with TRBD2 matching 9 bases. CDR3 length equals 17 residues. The trim removed 1 base at V and 4 bases at J, leaving 9 bases unmatched. The germline gives CDR1 LGHDT, CDR2 YNNKEL (reference sequence). The CDR3 nucleotides are TGTGCCAGCAGCCAAGGATTCGGGCGGGAGGGATCAGATACGCAGTATTTT. This sequence encodes CASSQGFGREGSDTQYF.

V is TRBV5-1 and J is TRBJ1-1, with TRBD1 matching 9 bases. The germline V gene has CDR1 SGHRS and CDR2 YFSETQ. This CDR3 comprises 18 residues. Trimming at V came to 3 bases and at J to 2 bases, leaving 14 bases not matched to a gene. DNA of the CDR3: TGCGCCAGCAGCTCACAAGGGACAGGGAAGGACGCAAACACTGAAGCTTTCTTT. It translates to CASSSQGTGKDANTEAFF.

V usage is TRBV5-1 and J usage is TRBJ2-7; D not certain. This CDR3 contains 13 residues. V dropped 0 bases and J dropped 3 bases, with 7 bases sitting between them. Germline CDR1 and CDR2: SGHRS and YFSETQ. For the CDR3, the DNA is TGCGCCAGCAGCTTGGCCGGAGTCTACGAGCAGTACTTC. Amino acids: CASSLAGVYEQYF.

The chain carries TRBV2 and TRBJ1-2; D possibly corresponds to TRBD1 (6 bases). Between the trimmed V and J ends, which lost 6 bases and 0 bases, there was a span of 17 bases. The CDR3 is made up of 16 amino acids. Germline loops: CDR1 SNHLY, CDR2 FYNNEI. This CDR3 reads CASRRLSRGSNYGYTF. The DNA of the CDR3 is TGTGCCAGCAGGCGGCTCTCCAGGGGATCTAACTATGGCTACACCTTC.